This TCR beta chain derives from a study of T-cell reconstitution after alpha-beta-depleted transplantation in children. This clonotype was recorded a few times. During its preparation, the TCRbeta library received unique molecular identifiers. Each CDR3 protein gets one entry after TCRdb re-called the PCR reads with MiXCR. This sample carries 250,000 to 300,000 distinct CDR3 sequences, 10% of them seen once, and the ten largest clones take approximately 7.6%. The clonotype was recovered from a boy younger than two with acute myeloid leukemia, due to receive a stem cell transplant. The input for sequencing was PBMCs, taken before TCRalphabeta/CD19-depleted stem cell transplant.

The CDR3 DNA sequence: TGTGCCAGCAGCCCTTACCCGGGACAGGGATTGACTAATGAAAAACTGTTTTTT. It yields the protein CASSPYPGQGLTNEKLFF. The chain uses TRBV7-2 and TRBJ1-4; 9 positions match TRBD1. Germline loops: CDR1 SGHTA, CDR2 FQGNSA. CDR3 length equals 18 residues. V trimming: 5 bases; J trimming: 2 bases; junction bases outside the gene matches: 12.